This is a list of T cell receptor beta chains from one sample in a study of cytomegalovirus exposure and HLA in healthy donors. Sequencing was performed with immunoSEQ multiplex PCR; in TCRdb, only in-frame clones are kept and a portion is missing. Of fewer than 200,000 clones listed, 65% to 80% were seen once; the top ten hold 3.5% to 5%. The sequencing input was PBMCs. The origin of the receptors is a man aged 40-50 years in good health and CMV-seronegative. CDR3s include the opening cysteine and the closing phenylalanine or tryptophan. The D gene is left open where the match is weak. Clone size, where shown, is once, few, many, or a class for clones that have expanded.

CDR3nt: TGTGCCAGCAGTGCGGTTATTGAAGCTTTCTTT
CDR3aa: CASSAVIEAFF
v_gene: TRBV6-1
abundance: few
j_gene: TRBJ1-1
len: 11
d_gene: .

CDR3nt: TGTGCCAGCTCCGGGCGGGAGACAGGCTACGAGCAGTACTTC
CDR3aa: CASSGRETGYEQYF
v_gene: TRBV18
abundance: .
j_gene: TRBJ2-7
len: 14
d_gene: .

CDR3nt: TGTGCCAGCAGCCAGGGTGGCATGAACACTGAAGCTTTCTTT
CDR3aa: CASSQGGMNTEAFF
v_gene: TRBV9
abundance: .
j_gene: TRBJ1-1
len: 14
d_gene: .

CDR3nt: TGTGCCAGCAGCGACCGCACTACGTATGGCTACACCTTC
CDR3aa: CASSDRTTYGYTF
v_gene: TRBV5-4
abundance: .
j_gene: TRBJ1-2
len: 13
d_gene: .

CDR3nt: TGCGCCAGCAGCTTGCAGGGTGAGGGCACAGATACGCAGTATTTT
CDR3aa: CASSLQGEGTDTQYF
v_gene: TRBV5-1
abundance: .
j_gene: TRBJ2-3
len: 15
d_gene: .

CDR3nt: TGTGCCAGCATCTCCGAGACTGAAGCTTTCTTT
CDR3aa: CASISETEAFF
v_gene: TRBV7-9
abundance: once
j_gene: TRBJ1-1
len: 11
d_gene: .

CDR3nt: TGCGCCAGCAGCACCCTTAGCGGGGGGGCGGCAGATACGCAGTATTTT
CDR3aa: CASSTLSGGAADTQYF
v_gene: TRBV4-3
abundance: .
j_gene: TRBJ2-3
len: 16
d_gene: TRBD2

CDR3nt: TGCGCCAGCAGCCCGGGGGGGACCCAGTACTTC
CDR3aa: CASSPGGTQYF
v_gene: TRBV5-1
abundance: .
j_gene: TRBJ2-5
len: 11
d_gene: TRBD2

CDR3nt: TGCGCCAGCAGCCAAGATTGGGGTAGCGGGGGATCAGATACGCAGTATTTT
CDR3aa: CASSQDWGSGGSDTQYF
v_gene: TRBV4-3
abundance: .
j_gene: TRBJ2-3
len: 17
d_gene: TRBD2

CDR3nt: TGTGCACTGGACCGATCTAGCGGGGGGGCTCAGGAGCAGTACTTC
CDR3aa: CALDRSSGGAQEQYF
v_gene: TRBV30
abundance: .
j_gene: TRBJ2-7
len: 15
d_gene: TRBD2

CDR3nt: TGTGCCAGCAGGACGGACTACGCTGAAGCTTTCTTT
CDR3aa: CASRTDYAEAFF
v_gene: TRBV2
abundance: .
j_gene: TRBJ1-1
len: 12
d_gene: .

CDR3nt: TGTGCCACCAGCAGAGACGTGGTCAGATACAATCAGCCCCAGCATTTT
CDR3aa: CATSRDVVRYNQPQHF
v_gene: TRBV15
abundance: .
j_gene: TRBJ1-5
len: 16
d_gene: .